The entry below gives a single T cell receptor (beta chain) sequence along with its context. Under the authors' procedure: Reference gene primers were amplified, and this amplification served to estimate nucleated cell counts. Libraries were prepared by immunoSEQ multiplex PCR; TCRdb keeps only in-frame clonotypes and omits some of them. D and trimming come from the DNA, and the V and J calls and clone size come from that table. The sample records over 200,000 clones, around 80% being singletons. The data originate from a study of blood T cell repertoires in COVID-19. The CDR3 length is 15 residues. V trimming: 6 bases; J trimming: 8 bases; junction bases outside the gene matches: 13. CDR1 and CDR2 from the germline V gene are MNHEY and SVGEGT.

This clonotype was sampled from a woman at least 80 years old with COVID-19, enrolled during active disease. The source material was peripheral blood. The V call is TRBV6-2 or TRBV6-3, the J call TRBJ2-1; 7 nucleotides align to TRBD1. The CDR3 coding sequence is TGTGCCAGCAGCCGCTCGGGACAGAGTTTGGATGAGCAGTTCTTC. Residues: CASSRSGQSLDEQFF.